This is a list of T cell receptor beta chains from one sample in a study of CD8+ T cells in alopecia areata. Using immunoSEQ multiplex PCR, the repertoire was profiled, and TCRdb retains in-frame clones only, with some absent. The sample has 170,000 or so clones; about 60% are singletons. The specimen was CD8+ T cells sorted from blood, collected at week 24, from a patient treated with tofacitinib. The receptors shown here come from a human donor with alopecia areata. The CDR3 runs from the conserved cysteine through the conserved F or W. Each record gives: J gene, CDR3 length, V gene, clone size, D gene, CDR3 protein, CDR3 DNA. The D gene is left open where the match is weak. The size field is filled for only some rows; it gives once, few, many or a size class.

TRBJ2-4	14	TRBV5-6	once	-	CASSFGLAKNIQYF	TGTGCCAGCAGCTTTGGTCTAGCCAAAAACATTCAGTACTTC
TRBJ1-1	15	TRBV5-6	few	-	CASSLAVFMNTEAFF	TGTGCCAGCAGCTTGGCCGTTTTCATGAACACTGAAGCTTTCTTT
TRBJ1-2	13	TRBV4-1	-	-	CASSQDRVRGYTF	TGCGCCAGCAGCCAAGACAGAGTCCGGGGCTACACCTTC
TRBJ1-5	14	TRBV15	-	TRBD1	CATSQQGVNQPQHF	TGTGCCACCAGTCAACAGGGGGTAAATCAGCCCCAGCATTTT
TRBJ1-1	14	TRBV30	-	TRBD1	CAWSAGQGNTEAFF	TGTGCCTGGAGCGCGGGACAGGGGAACACTGAAGCTTTCTTT
TRBJ2-7	19	TRBV4-1	-	-	CASSQDGGQVGSGAYEQYF	TGCGCCAGCAGCCAAGATGGGGGGCAGGTTGGCTCTGGTGCCTACGAGCAGTACTTC
TRBJ2-2	15	TRBV13	-	TRBD1	CASRRQGSNTGELFF	TGTGCCAGCAGGAGACAGGGATCGAACACCGGGGAGCTGTTTTTT
TRBJ1-1	14	TRBV5-6	-	-	CASSLPSENTEAFF	TGTGCCAGCAGCTTGCCTTCGGAGAACACTGAAGCTTTCTTT
TRBJ1-6	19	TRBV4-1	-	TRBD1	CASSLKIPSQGARNSPLHF	TGCGCCAGCAGCCTCAAAATCCCCTCACAGGGGGCTCGCAATTCACCCCTCCACTTT
TRBJ2-5	15	TRBV4-1	-	-	CASSQDWAGSETQYF	TGCGCCAGCAGCCAAGATTGGGCGGGGTCAGAGACCCAGTACTTC
TRBJ2-1	15	TRBV13	few	-	CASSLVGDGHNEQFF	TGTGCCAGCAGCTTAGTGGGGGACGGACACAATGAGCAGTTCTTC
TRBJ1-6	16	TRBV5-1	-	-	CASSIPNRGNNSPLHF	TGCGCCAGCAGCATTCCGAATCGGGGGAATAATTCACCCCTCCACTTT
TRBJ1-2	14	TRBV27	-	TRBD1	CASSSTGVNYGYTF	TGTGCCAGCAGCTCGACAGGGGTAAACTATGGCTACACCTTC
TRBJ2-3	16	TRBV29-1	few	-	CSVEGEVAGSPDTQYF	TGCAGCGTTGAAGGGGAGGTAGCAGGCTCCCCGGATACGCAGTATTTT
TRBJ2-6	18	TRBV13	few	TRBD1	CASSLPGTGKRGANVLTF	TGTGCCAGCAGCTTACCTGGGACAGGGAAACGTGGGGCCAACGTCCTGACTTTC
TRBJ2-2	16	TRBV15	-	-	CATSGPEGENTGELFF	TGTGCCACCAGCGGACCGGAGGGGGAAAACACCGGGGAGCTGTTTTTT
TRBJ2-1	13	TRBV29-1	-	-	CSVEGGRGNEQFF	TGCAGCGTTGAGGGGGGGCGAGGGAATGAGCAGTTCTTC
TRBJ2-1	11	TRBV30	few	-	CAWSVSQHEFF	TGTGCCTGGAGTGTTAGTCAGCACGAGTTCTTC
TRBJ2-3	13	TRBV9	-	-	CASREASGDTQYF	TGTGCCAGCAGAGAAGCCTCGGGAGATACGCAGTATTTT
TRBJ2-7	13	TRBV4-1	-	TRBD1	CASSRTGGNEQYF	TGCGCCAGCAGCCGGACAGGGGGGAACGAGCAGTACTTC
TRBJ2-7	16	TRBV2	few	-	CASSLARTGLNYEQYF	TGTGCCAGCAGCTTAGCCCGGACAGGACTAAACTACGAGCAGTACTTC
TRBJ2-1	14	TRBV11-2	few	-	CASEIRRDYNEQFF	TGTGCCAGCGAGATCCGCCGGGACTACAATGAGCAGTTCTTC
TRBJ1-2	15	TRBV29-1	-	-	CSVEDQDTTNYGYTF	TGCAGCGTTGAAGACCAGGACACAACTAACTATGGCTACACCTTC
TRBJ2-5	15	TRBV6-6	-	-	CASSYPAPKGETQYF	TGTGCCAGCAGTTACCCGGCCCCTAAGGGAGAGACCCAGTACTTC
TRBJ2-5	15	TRBV4-1	once	-	CASSQDRAVQETQYF	TGCGCCAGCAGCCAAGATAGGGCGGTCCAAGAGACCCAGTACTTC